The 11 T cell receptor beta chains listed next were all sequenced from one sample in a study of blood T cell repertoires in COVID-19. TCRdb's copy holds only in-frame clones and misses some; the assay was immunoSEQ multiplex PCR. The data contain more than 350,000 clones, approximately 89% of them singletons. Sequenced input: peripheral blood. These receptors all stem from a woman aged 25-40 years with COVID-19, enrolled during active disease.

V usage is TRBV28 and J usage is TRBJ2-7; 11 positions match TRBD2. The junction had 4 bases not matched to a gene; V was cut back by 5 bases and J by 4 bases. The CDR3 runs 14 residues. CDR1 and CDR2 (germline): MDHEN, SYDVKM. The CDR3 DNA follows: TGTGCCAGCAGTGCTTCTAGCGGGAGGTACGAGCAGTACTTC. It yields the protein CASSASSGRYEQYF.

Written as DNA, the CDR3 is TGCGCCAGCAGCCCCCAGGGGAGAGACACCTACGAGCAGTACTTC. This translates into CASSPQGRDTYEQYF. The rearrangement uses TRBV5-1 and TRBJ2-7; D possibly corresponds to TRBD1 (6 bases). The germline V gene has CDR1 SGHRS and CDR2 YFSETQ. The CDR3 extends over 15 amino acids. V lost 4 bases, J lost 2 bases, and 16 bases lay in between.

V usage is TRBV6-5 and J usage is TRBJ1-5, with 11 positions matching TRBD1. CDR1 is MNHEY and CDR2 is SVGAGI in the germline V gene. The V gene end was trimmed by 8 bases and the J gene end by 6 bases; junction bases not matched to a gene: 6. The CDR3 is made up of 14 amino acids. The CDR3 DNA is TGTGCCAGCGGTTCGGGACAGGGGGTTCAGCCCCAGCATTTT. Translation: CASGSGQGVQPQHF.

The chain couples TRBV6-5 to TRBJ2-1; 14 bases align to TRBD2. J lost 9 bases, V lost 6 bases, and 7 bases had no gene match. The germline V gene encodes CDR1 MNHEY and CDR2 SVGAGI. This CDR3 region has 15 residues. CDR3 sequence reads: CASSPGLAGVGEQFF. CDR3 nucleotide sequence: TGTGCCAGCAGCCCGGGACTAGCGGGAGTCGGTGAGCAGTTCTTC.

V and J are TRBV6-4 and TRBJ2-7, with D tentatively TRBD2 (5 bases). This CDR3 is built from 15 residues. The germline CDR1 and CDR2 sequences are MRHNA and SNTAGT. Trimming took 4 bases from V and 4 from J, leaving 17 bases between them. CDR3 nucleotides: TGTGCCAGCAGTGTTTCGGGGAGCTCCTCTTACGAGCAGTACTTC. Residues: CASSVSGSSSYEQYF.

The chain has TRBV5-4 and TRBJ1-2, with TRBD1 as a possible D gene (6 bases). The CDR3 sequence is 15 residues long. Per the germline V gene, CDR1 is SGHNT and CDR2 is YYREEE (reference sequence). The V gene lost 0 bases and the J gene lost 3 bases, with 12 bases spanning the gap. For the CDR3, the DNA is TGTGCCAGCAGCTTGGGCGGGGGGCGAGACTATGGCTACACCTTC. Translated, it gives CASSLGGGRDYGYTF.

V usage is TRBV7-3 and J usage is TRBJ2-6; unclear D gene. This CDR3 region has 17 residues. V gave up 1 base and J gave up 0 bases, with 10 bases separating them. CDR1 and CDR2 (germline): SGHTA, FQGTGA. The CDR3 DNA follows: TGTGCCAGCAGCTTAAACGGAGTCAACTCTGGGGCCAACGTCCTGACTTTC. Protein sequence: CASSLNGVNSGANVLTF.

The V and J genes are TRBV5-1 and TRBJ2-1; 7 nucleotides align to TRBD1. V lost 4 bases and J lost 8; bases outside the gene matches: 12. The germline V gene encodes CDR1 SGHRS and CDR2 YFSETQ. This CDR3 comprises 15 residues. CDR3 in amino acids: CASSPSPGTVDEQFF. For the CDR3, the DNA is TGCGCCAGCAGCCCGTCCCCCGGGACAGTCGATGAGCAGTTCTTC.

This chain uses TRBV19 with TRBJ1-5; weak D call: TRBD1 (5 bases). The CDR3 sequence is 13 residues long. Germline V gives CDR1 LNHDA, CDR2 SQIVND (reference sequence). With 2 bases removed from V and 11 bases from J, the gap between germline ends came to 13 bases. The CDR3 sequence is CASSIMGQGSQHF. The DNA for the CDR3 is TGTGCCAGTAGTATAATGGGGCAGGGCTCCCAGCATTTT.

V and J are TRBV29-1 and TRBJ2-3, with unresolved D. Germline CDR1 and CDR2: SQVTM and ANQGSEA. V lost 7 bases to trimming and J lost 2 bases, with 7 bases between them. This CDR3 spans 11 amino acids. CDR3 in amino acids: CSAGPTDTQYF. As DNA, the CDR3 is TGCAGCGCCGGTCCCACAGATACGCAGTATTTT.

The V gene is TRBV9, the J gene TRBJ2-1; the match to TRBD2 covers 9 bases. Germline loops: CDR1 SGDLS, CDR2 YYNGEE. Germline trimming cut 1 base from V and 0 bases from J; bases unmatched to any gene: 5. The CDR3 length is 17 residues. This CDR3 reads CASSVMTSGSSYNEQFF. Written as DNA, the CDR3 is TGTGCCAGCAGCGTAATGACTAGCGGAAGCTCCTACAATGAGCAGTTCTTC.